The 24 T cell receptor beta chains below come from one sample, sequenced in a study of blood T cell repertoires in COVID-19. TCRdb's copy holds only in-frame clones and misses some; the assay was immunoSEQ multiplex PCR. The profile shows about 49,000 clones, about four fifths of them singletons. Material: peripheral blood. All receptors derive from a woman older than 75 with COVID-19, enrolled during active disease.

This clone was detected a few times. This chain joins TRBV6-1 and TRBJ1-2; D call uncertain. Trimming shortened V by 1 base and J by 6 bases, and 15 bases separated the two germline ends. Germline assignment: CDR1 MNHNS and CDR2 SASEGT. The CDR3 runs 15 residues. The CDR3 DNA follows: TGTGCCAGCAGTGAAGTCGGTCGGGAATTTGATGGCTACACCTTC. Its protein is CASSEVGREFDGYTF.

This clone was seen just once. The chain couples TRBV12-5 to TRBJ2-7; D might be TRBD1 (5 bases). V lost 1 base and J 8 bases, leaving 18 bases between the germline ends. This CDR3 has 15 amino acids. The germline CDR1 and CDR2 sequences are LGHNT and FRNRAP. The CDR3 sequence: CASGLEGALSTKQYF. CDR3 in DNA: TGTGCTAGTGGTTTGGAAGGGGCTCTGTCAACCAAGCAGTACTTC.

CDR3 DNA sequence: TGCAGCGTGGCGGTACACAGGGGGATTAGTACGGAGACCCAGTACTTC. Amino acid sequence: CSVAVHRGISTETQYF. V usage is TRBV29-1 and J usage is TRBJ2-5, with 8 bases aligning to TRBD1. This CDR3 has 16 amino acids. With V trimmed by 6 bases and J by 5 bases, 17 bases remained unmatched. Germline V CDR1 and CDR2: SQVTM, ANQGSEA.

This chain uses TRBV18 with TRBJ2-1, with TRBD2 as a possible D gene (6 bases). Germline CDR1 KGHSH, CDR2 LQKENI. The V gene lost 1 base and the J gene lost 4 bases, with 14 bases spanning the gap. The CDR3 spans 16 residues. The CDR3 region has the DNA TGTGCCAGCTCACCACAGCCGGGAGCTGGGTACAATGAGCAGTTCTTC. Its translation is CASSPQPGAGYNEQFF. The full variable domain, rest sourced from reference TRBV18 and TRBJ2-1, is NAGVMQNPRHLVRRRGQEARLRCSPMKGHSHVYWYRQLPEEGLKFMVYLQKENIIDESGMPKERFSAEFPKEGPSILRIQQVVRGDSAAYFCASSPQPGAGYNEQFFGPGTRLTVL.

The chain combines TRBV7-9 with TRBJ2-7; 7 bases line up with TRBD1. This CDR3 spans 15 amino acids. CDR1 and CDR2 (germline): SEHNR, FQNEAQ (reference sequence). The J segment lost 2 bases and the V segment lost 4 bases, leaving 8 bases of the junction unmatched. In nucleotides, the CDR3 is TGTGCCAGCAGCTCACAGGGGCGATTCACCTACGAGCAGTACTTC. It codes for CASSSQGRFTYEQYF.

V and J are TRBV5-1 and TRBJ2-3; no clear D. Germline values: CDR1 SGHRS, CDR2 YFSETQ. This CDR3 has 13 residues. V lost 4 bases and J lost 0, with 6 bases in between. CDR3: CASSTQSTDTQYF. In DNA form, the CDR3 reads TGCGCCAGCAGCACACAGAGCACAGATACGCAGTATTTT.

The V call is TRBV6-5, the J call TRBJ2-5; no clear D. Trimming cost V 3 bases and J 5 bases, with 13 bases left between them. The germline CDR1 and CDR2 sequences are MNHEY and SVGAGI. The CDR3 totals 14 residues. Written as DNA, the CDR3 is TGTGCCAGCAGTTATAGTCAGCGACGGGAGACCCAGTACTTC. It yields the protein CASSYSQRRETQYF.

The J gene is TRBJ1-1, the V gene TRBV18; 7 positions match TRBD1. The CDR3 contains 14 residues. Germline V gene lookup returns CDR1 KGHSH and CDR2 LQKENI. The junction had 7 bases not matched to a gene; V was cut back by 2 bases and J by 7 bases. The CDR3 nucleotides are TGTGCCAGCTCACCATCCGACAGGGCACGTGAAGCTTTCTTT. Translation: CASSPSDRAREAFF. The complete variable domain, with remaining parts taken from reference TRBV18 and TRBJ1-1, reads NAGVMQNPRHLVRRRGQEARLRCSPMKGHSHVYWYRQLPEEGLKFMVYLQKENIIDESGMPKERFSAEFPKEGPSILRIQQVVRGDSAAYFCASSPSDRAREAFFGQGTRLTVV.

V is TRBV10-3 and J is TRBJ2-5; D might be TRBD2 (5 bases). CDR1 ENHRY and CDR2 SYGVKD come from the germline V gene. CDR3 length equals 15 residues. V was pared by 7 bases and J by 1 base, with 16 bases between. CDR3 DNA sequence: TGTGCCATCAACGACCGGGATCTGGCCCAAGAGACCCAGTACTTC. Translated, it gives CAINDRDLAQETQYF.

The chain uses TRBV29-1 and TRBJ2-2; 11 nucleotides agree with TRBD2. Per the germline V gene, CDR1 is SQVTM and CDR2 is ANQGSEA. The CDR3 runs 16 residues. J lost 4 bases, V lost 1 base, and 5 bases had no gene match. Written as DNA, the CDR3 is TGCAGCGTTGAAGGGTGGGGACTAGCGGTCACCGGGGAGCTGTTTTTT. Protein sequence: CSVEGWGLAVTGELFF.

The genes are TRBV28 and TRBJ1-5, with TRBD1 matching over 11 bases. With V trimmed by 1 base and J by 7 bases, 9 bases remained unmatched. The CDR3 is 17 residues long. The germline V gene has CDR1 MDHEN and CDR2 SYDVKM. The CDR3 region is CASSLLSGQGVGQPQHF. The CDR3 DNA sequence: TGTGCCAGCAGTTTATTATCGGGACAGGGGGTAGGGCAGCCCCAGCATTTT.

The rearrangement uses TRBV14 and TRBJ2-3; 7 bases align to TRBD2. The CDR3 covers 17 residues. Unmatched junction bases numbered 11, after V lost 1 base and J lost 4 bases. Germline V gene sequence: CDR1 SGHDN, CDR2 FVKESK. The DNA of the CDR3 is TGTGCCAGCAGCCAAGGGCTCCTAGCGGTACGGGCAGATACGCAGTATTTT. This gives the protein CASSQGLLAVRADTQYF.

The CDR3 sequence is CASSPYGGIPYEQYF. CDR3 DNA sequence: TGTGCCAGCAGCCCCTACGGGGGGATCCCCTACGAGCAGTACTTC. The rearrangement joins TRBV9 to TRBJ2-7, with 7 bases that match TRBD2. CDR1 is SGDLS, CDR2 YYNGEE, per germline. V shed 4 bases, J shed 2 bases, and the junction held 9 bases outside the gene matches. The CDR3 is 15 amino acids.

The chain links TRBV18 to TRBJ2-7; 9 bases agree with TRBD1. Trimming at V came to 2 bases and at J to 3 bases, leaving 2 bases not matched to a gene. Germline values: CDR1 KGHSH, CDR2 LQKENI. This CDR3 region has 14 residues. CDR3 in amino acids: CASSPGTGSYEQYF. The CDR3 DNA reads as TGTGCCAGCTCACCAGGGACAGGGAGCTACGAGCAGTACTTC. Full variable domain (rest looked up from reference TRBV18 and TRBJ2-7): NAGVMQNPRHLVRRRGQEARLRCSPMKGHSHVYWYRQLPEEGLKFMVYLQKENIIDESGMPKERFSAEFPKEGPSILRIQQVVRGDSAAYFCASSPGTGSYEQYFGPGTRLTVT.

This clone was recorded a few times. CDR3: CATSRDKALYPSYEQYF. The CDR3 nucleotides read TGTGCCACCAGCAGAGATAAAGCCCTCTACCCCTCCTACGAGCAGTACTTC. The rearrangement joins TRBV15 to TRBJ2-7; D is uncertain. CDR1 is LNHNV, CDR2 YYDKDF, per germline (reference sequence). The V and J ends lost 0 bases and 0 bases respectively, with 15 bases between them. The CDR3 is made up of 17 amino acids.

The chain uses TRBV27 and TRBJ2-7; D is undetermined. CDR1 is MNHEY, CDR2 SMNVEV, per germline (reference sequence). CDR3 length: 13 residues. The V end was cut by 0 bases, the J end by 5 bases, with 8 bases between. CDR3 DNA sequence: TGTGCCAGCAGTTTATCTAGCTTACACGAGCAGTACTTC. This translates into CASSLSSLHEQYF.

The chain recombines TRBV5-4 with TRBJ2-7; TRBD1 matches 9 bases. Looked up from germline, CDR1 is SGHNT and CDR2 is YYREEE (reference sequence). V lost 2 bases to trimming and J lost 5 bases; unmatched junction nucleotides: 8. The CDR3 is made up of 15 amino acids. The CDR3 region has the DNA TGTGCCAGCAGCTTTGGCTACGGGACAGGGAACGAGCAGTACTTC. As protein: CASSFGYGTGNEQYF.

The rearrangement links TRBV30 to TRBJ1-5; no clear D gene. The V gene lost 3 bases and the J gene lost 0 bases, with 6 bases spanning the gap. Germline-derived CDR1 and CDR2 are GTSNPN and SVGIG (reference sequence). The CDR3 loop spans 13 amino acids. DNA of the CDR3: TGTGCCTGGAGAACTTCTAGCAATCAGCCCCAGCATTTT. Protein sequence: CAWRTSSNQPQHF.

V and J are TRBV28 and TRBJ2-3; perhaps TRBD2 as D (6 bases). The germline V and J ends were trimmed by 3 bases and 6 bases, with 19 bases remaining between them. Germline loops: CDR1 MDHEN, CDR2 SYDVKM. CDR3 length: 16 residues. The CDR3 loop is CASSFSPRRGDDTQYF. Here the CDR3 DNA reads TGTGCCAGCAGTTTCTCGCCGCGGCGGGGCGACGATACGCAGTATTTT.

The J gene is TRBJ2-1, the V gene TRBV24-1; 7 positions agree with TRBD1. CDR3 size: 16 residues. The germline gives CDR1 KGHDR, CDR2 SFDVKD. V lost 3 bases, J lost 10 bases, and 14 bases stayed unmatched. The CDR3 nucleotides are TGTGCCACCAGTGATCCCAAACAGGGGCCCCCGAGGGAGCAGTTCTTC. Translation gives CATSDPKQGPPREQFF.

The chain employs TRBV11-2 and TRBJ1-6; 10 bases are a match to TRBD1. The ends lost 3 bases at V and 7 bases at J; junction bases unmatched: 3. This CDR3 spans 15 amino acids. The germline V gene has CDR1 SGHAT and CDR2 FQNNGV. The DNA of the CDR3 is TGTGCCAGCAGCTTGGGACAGGGGTGGAATTCACCCCTCCACTTT. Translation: CASSLGQGWNSPLHF. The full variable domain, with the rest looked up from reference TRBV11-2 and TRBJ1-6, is EAGVAQSPRYKIIEKRQSVAFWCNPISGHATLYWYQQILGQGPKLLIQFQNNGVVDDSQLPKDRFSAERLKGVDSTLKIQPAKLEDSAVYLCASSLGQGWNSPLHFGNGTRLTVT.

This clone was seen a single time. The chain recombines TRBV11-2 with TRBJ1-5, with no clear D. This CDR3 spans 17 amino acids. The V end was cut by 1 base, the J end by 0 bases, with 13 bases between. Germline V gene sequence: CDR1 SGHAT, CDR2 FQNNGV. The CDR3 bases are TGTGCCAGCAGCTTAGGTGGGAGCCCATATAGCAATCAGCCCCAGCATTTT. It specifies CASSLGGSPYSNQPQHF. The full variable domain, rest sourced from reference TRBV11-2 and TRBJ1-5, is EAGVAQSPRYKIIEKRQSVAFWCNPISGHATLYWYQQILGQGPKLLIQFQNNGVVDDSQLPKDRFSAERLKGVDSTLKIQPAKLEDSAVYLCASSLGGSPYSNQPQHFGDGTRLSIL.

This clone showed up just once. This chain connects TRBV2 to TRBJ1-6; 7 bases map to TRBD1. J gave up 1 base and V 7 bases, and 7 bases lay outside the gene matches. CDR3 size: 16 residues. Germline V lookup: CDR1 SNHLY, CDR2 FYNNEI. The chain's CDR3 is CASIGTASSYNSPLHF. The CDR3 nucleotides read TGTGCCAGCATCGGGACAGCCTCTTCCTATAATTCACCCCTCCACTTT.

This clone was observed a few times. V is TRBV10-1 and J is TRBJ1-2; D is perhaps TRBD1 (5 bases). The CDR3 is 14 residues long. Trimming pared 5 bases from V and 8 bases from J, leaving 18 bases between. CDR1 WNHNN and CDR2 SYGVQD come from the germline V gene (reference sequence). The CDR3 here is CASSLKDTLSGYTF. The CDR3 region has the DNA TGCGCCAGCAGTTTGAAGGACACATTGTCGGGCTACACCTTC.